Listed here are 26 T cell receptor beta chains from one sample, sequenced in a study of blood T cell repertoires in COVID-19. Produced via immunoSEQ multiplex PCR; TCRdb's table is partial and in-frame only. This table holds about 480,000 clones, about 91% found once. The sequencing sample was made of peripheral blood. The receptors stem from a young man with COVID-19, enrolled during active disease.

This clone has only one observation. This rearrangement joins TRBV7-6 to TRBJ2-5, with 9 bases that match TRBD1. V was pared by 5 bases and J by 5 bases, with 12 bases of the junction left unmatched. The CDR3 loop spans 16 amino acids. The germline CDR1 and CDR2 sequences are SGHVS and FNYEAQ. CDR3 region: CASSALGGTGRETQYF. The CDR3, as DNA: TGTGCCAGCAGCGCCTTAGGAGGGACAGGGCGGGAGACCCAGTACTTC.

This rearrangement joins TRBV7-9 to TRBJ1-4; the D gene is possibly TRBD1 (5 bases). CDR1 is SEHNR and CDR2 is FQNEAQ in the germline V gene (reference sequence). The CDR3 runs 15 residues. V lost 5 bases and J lost 0, with 10 bases in between. The CDR3 here is CASSRRQSTNEKLFF. In nucleotides, the CDR3 is TGTGCCAGCAGCCGTCGACAGTCAACTAATGAAAAACTGTTTTTT.

This clone was observed once. The rearrangement links TRBV7-9 to TRBJ1-2, with 9 positions matching TRBD1. Looked up from germline, CDR1 is SEHNR and CDR2 is FQNEAQ (reference sequence). Trimming took 0 bases from V and 7 from J; bases not matched to a gene: 9. The CDR3 loop spans 16 amino acids. CDR3 sequence reads: CASSLAGGQGYRGYTF. For the CDR3, the DNA is TGTGCCAGCAGCTTAGCGGGGGGACAGGGCTATCGTGGCTACACCTTC.

The chain links TRBV11-2 to TRBJ2-5; TRBD2 is a possible D gene (6 bases). Trimming left V 5 bases short and J 9 bases short, with 16 bases between. The germline CDR1 and CDR2 sequences are SGHAT and FQNNGV. The CDR3 loop spans 13 amino acids. CDR3 sequence reads: CASSRGSWGSQYF. In nucleotides, the CDR3 is TGTGCCAGCAGCCGGGGGAGTTGGGGATCCCAGTACTTC.

The rearrangement uses TRBV15 and TRBJ1-5, with TRBD1 matching over 7 bases. The CDR3 is made up of 14 amino acids. CDR1 and CDR2 from the germline V gene are LNHNV and YYDKDF (reference sequence). Trimming cost V 5 bases and J 4 bases; bases outside gene matches: 5. CDR3 bases: TGTGCCACCAGCCGGGGACAGATAAATCAGCCCCAGCATTTT. This translates into CATSRGQINQPQHF. The full variable domain, in which reference TRBV15 and TRBJ1-5 provide the parts outside the CDR3, is DAMVIQNPRYQVTQFGKPVTLSCSQTLNHNVMYWYQQKSSQAPKLLFHYYDKDFNNEADTPDNFQSRRPNTSFCFLDIRSPGLGDTAMYLCATSRGQINQPQHFGDGTRLSIL.

The genes are TRBV19 and TRBJ2-7; TRBD1 matches 7 bases. Germline V gives CDR1 LNHDA, CDR2 SQIVND (reference sequence). V was clipped by 8 bases and J by 5 bases; unmatched bases: 15. The CDR3 extends over 15 amino acids. The CDR3 region has the DNA TGTGCCAGTGCCTCCAAGGGGGCGTCTATACACGAGCAGTACTTC. Amino acid sequence: CASASKGASIHEQYF.

In this sample, this clone turned up once. The chain recombines TRBV12-5 with TRBJ1-1, with TRBD1 identical over 11 bases. The CDR3 is made up of 15 amino acids. V was pared by 5 bases and J by 5 bases, with 7 bases of the junction left unmatched. Germline values: CDR1 LGHNT, CDR2 FRNRAP. The CDR3: CASGLDRGQSTEAFF. The CDR3 coding sequence is TGTGCTAGTGGTCTGGACAGGGGGCAGAGTACTGAAGCTTTCTTT.

This chain links TRBV27 with TRBJ1-5, with TRBD1 matching 9 bases. Germline CDR1 reads MNHEY; CDR2 reads SMNVEV (reference sequence). J was trimmed by 7 bases and V by 4 bases; bases with no gene match: 5. The CDR3 has 14 residues. The DNA for the CDR3 is TGTGCCAGCAGTTCTACGACAGGGGGGCAGCCCCAGCATTTT. The encoded protein is CASSSTTGGQPQHF.

This chain joins TRBV3-1 (or the pseudogene TRBV3-2) and TRBJ2-5; a possible D gene is TRBD1 (6 bases). CDR1 LGHDT and CDR2 YNNKEL come from the germline V gene (reference sequence). This CDR3 has 17 amino acids. The ends were cut back, 0 bases at V and 4 bases at J, with 18 bases in the middle. Here the CDR3 DNA reads TGTGCCAGCAGCCAAGATAGGGACATTCTACAGACAGAGACCCAGTACTTC. Amino acids: CASSQDRDILQTETQYF.

The V call is TRBV29-1, the J call TRBJ1-1; 7 bases map to TRBD1. Unmatched junction bases numbered 9, after V lost 4 bases and J lost 1 base. Germline CDR1 and CDR2: SQVTM and ANQGSEA. CDR3 length: 15 amino acids. Written as DNA, the CDR3 is TGCAGCGTTGCAGACAGGGCCCGAGGGAACACTGAAGCTTTCTTT. Protein: CSVADRARGNTEAFF. Filled out from reference TRBV29-1 and TRBJ1-1, the complete variable domain reads SAVISQKPSRDICQRGTSLTIQCQVDSQVTMMFWYRQQPGQSLTLIATANQGSEATYESGFVIDKFPISRPNLTFSTLTVSNMSPEDSSIYLCSVADRARGNTEAFFGQGTRLTVV.

CDR3 coding DNA: TGTGCCAGCAGCTTCTCCGGAGCCTACGAGCAGTACTTC. Translating it yields CASSFSGAYEQYF. V usage is TRBV5-6 and J usage is TRBJ2-7; D is uncertain. CDR1 is SGHDT and CDR2 is YYEEEE in the germline V gene. The CDR3 extends over 13 amino acids. V lost 2 bases and J lost 2, with 8 bases in between.

This chain connects TRBV18 to TRBJ2-3; the match to TRBD2 covers 7 bases. Germline values: CDR1 KGHSH, CDR2 LQKENI. Unmatched junction bases numbered 2, after V lost 5 bases and J lost 0 bases. This CDR3 comprises 14 residues. The CDR3 loop reads CASSTSDSTDTQYF. Here the CDR3 DNA reads TGTGCCAGCTCAACTAGCGATAGCACAGATACGCAGTATTTT.

This clone is a singleton in its sample. The rearrangement uses TRBV6-5 and TRBJ1-2; possible D gene TRBD1, 6 bases. V was cut by 2 bases and J by 8 bases, with 12 bases left in between. CDR3 length equals 13 residues. Germline-derived CDR1 and CDR2 are MNHEY and SVGAGI. The chain's CDR3 is CASSYLEGGGYTF. Here the CDR3 DNA reads TGTGCCAGCAGTTACCTTGAAGGGGGAGGCTACACCTTC.

The J gene is TRBJ2-3, the V gene TRBV13, with 7 bases aligning to TRBD2. Germline CDR1 reads PRHDT; CDR2 reads FYEKMQ (reference sequence). V trimming: 3 bases; J trimming: 1 base; junction bases outside the gene matches: 7. CDR3 size: 16 residues. DNA for the CDR3: TGTGCCAGCAGCTTGGTAGGCGGGAGAGGCACAGATACGCAGTATTTT. It codes for CASSLVGGRGTDTQYF.

The chain couples TRBV10-1 to TRBJ2-1, with 14 positions matching TRBD2. The germline V gene has CDR1 WNHNN and CDR2 SYGVQD (reference sequence). The CDR3 loop spans 15 amino acids. V lost 4 bases and J lost 14; bases outside the gene matches: 10. The CDR3 DNA follows: TGCGCCAGCAGTGGGGAGTTGGGACTAGCGGGGGCGAAGTTCTTC. Its translation: CASSGELGLAGAKFF.

V is TRBV15 and J is TRBJ1-4; D is ambiguous. V was clipped by 0 bases and J by 8 bases, with 7 bases between them. The CDR3 covers 13 residues. Germline assignment: CDR1 LNHNV and CDR2 YYDKDF (reference sequence). In nucleotides, the CDR3 is TGTGCCACCAGCAGAGATCAGTTAGAAAAACTGTTTTTT. This encodes CATSRDQLEKLFF. Full variable domain (remainder filled in from reference TRBV15 and TRBJ1-4): DAMVIQNPRYQVTQFGKPVTLSCSQTLNHNVMYWYQQKSSQAPKLLFHYYDKDFNNEADTPDNFQSRRPNTSFCFLDIRSPGLGDTAMYLCATSRDQLEKLFFGSGTQLSVL.

This clone was found once. The rearrangement joins TRBV5-1 to TRBJ2-2; perhaps TRBD1 as D (5 bases). Trimming cost V 0 bases and J 6 bases, with 9 bases left between them. The CDR3 spans 14 residues. The germline CDR1 and CDR2 sequences are SGHRS and YFSETQ. The CDR3 DNA sequence: TGCGCCAGCAGCTTGGATGGGGCTCCCGGGGAGCTGTTTTTT. As protein: CASSLDGAPGELFF.

The chain employs TRBV19 and TRBJ1-2, with D unresolved. The germline V gene encodes CDR1 LNHDA and CDR2 SQIVND (reference sequence). The CDR3 loop spans 16 amino acids. V was trimmed by 7 bases and J by 4 bases, leaving 22 bases between them. CDR3 amino acids: CASKRIEWGDTYGYTF. The CDR3, as DNA: TGTGCCAGTAAAAGGATAGAATGGGGAGATACCTATGGCTACACCTTC.

The chain couples TRBV24-1 to TRBJ2-1, with D possibly matching TRBD2 (7 bases). CDR3 length: 13 residues. Deletions cut 7 bases from V and 6 bases from J, with 12 bases between. The V gene's germline CDR1 is KGHDR and CDR2 SFDVKD. The CDR3 region has the DNA TGTGCCACCAGGAAGGGGGGGGCCAATGAGCAGTTCTTC. Its translation: CATRKGGANEQFF.

The chain combines TRBV24-1 with TRBJ1-5; possibly TRBD1 for D (5 bases). The V and J ends lost 5 bases and 8 bases respectively, with 21 bases between them. This CDR3 is 16 amino acids long. Germline assignment: CDR1 KGHDR and CDR2 SFDVKD. CDR3 region: CATSAGAGPGVKPQHF. As DNA, the CDR3 is TGTGCCACCAGTGCCGGGGCGGGACCGGGAGTGAAGCCCCAGCATTTT.

The CDR3 protein is CASAGGLISGNTIYF. The CDR3 DNA sequence: TGTGCCTCGGCCGGGGGGCTCATCTCTGGAAACACCATATATTTT. The V and J genes are TRBV27 and TRBJ1-3, with a tentative D call TRBD1 (6 bases). Per germline, CDR1 MNHEY and CDR2 SMNVEV (reference sequence). The CDR3 is 15 amino acids. V gave up 11 bases and J gave up 0 bases, with 17 bases separating them.

The count of this clone is one. The chain employs TRBV7-9 and TRBJ2-2, with a tentative D call TRBD2 (5 bases). Trimming stripped 0 bases from V and 7 bases from J, with 9 bases between. The CDR3 contains 14 residues. The germline gives CDR1 SEHNR, CDR2 FQNEAQ (reference sequence). CDR3 region: CASSLALGDGELFF. The CDR3 coding sequence is TGTGCCAGCAGCTTAGCCCTCGGGGACGGGGAGCTGTTTTTT.

The V gene is TRBV6-1, the J gene TRBJ2-7; the match to TRBD1 covers 7 bases. The ends lost 2 bases at V and 3 bases at J; junction bases unmatched: 7. The CDR3 is made up of 15 amino acids. Germline loops: CDR1 MNHNS, CDR2 SASEGT. CDR3 in DNA: TGTGCCAGCAGTGAACGGGGTGCAGGGGGCTACGAGCAGTACTTC. Translation: CASSERGAGGYEQYF.

The chain has TRBV7-2 and TRBJ1-2; TRBD1 matches at 8 bases. J gave up 8 bases and V 1 base, and 6 bases lay outside the gene matches. The CDR3 totals 14 residues. Per germline, CDR1 SGHTA and CDR2 FQGNSA. CDR3 protein: CASSLEQGVGGYTF. CDR3 DNA: TGTGCCAGCAGCTTAGAACAGGGGGTTGGGGGCTACACCTTC. The full variable domain, its missing parts supplied by reference TRBV7-2 and TRBJ1-2, is GAGVSQSPSNKVTEKGKDVELRCDPISGHTALYWYRQSLGQGLEFLIYFQGNSAPDKSGLPSDRFSAERTGGSVSTLTIQRTQQEDSAVYLCASSLEQGVGGYTFGSGTRLTVV.

The sample holds a few counts of this clone. V usage is TRBV10-2 and J usage is TRBJ2-7; D might be TRBD2 (6 bases). CDR3 length: 14 amino acids. The V end lost 4 bases, the J end lost 5 bases, and 15 bases lay between the germline ends. The V gene's germline CDR1 is WSHSY and CDR2 SAAADI. The CDR3 is CASSVPAGRHEQYF. The CDR3 nucleotides are TGCGCCAGCAGTGTTCCGGCGGGGAGGCACGAGCAGTACTTC.

The chain couples TRBV27 to TRBJ2-1, with TRBD2 matching over 7 bases. This CDR3 comprises 14 residues. In germline, CDR1 is MNHEY, CDR2 SMNVEV (reference sequence). Trimming cost V 7 bases and J 1 base; bases outside gene matches: 4. CDR3: CASTAGESYNEQFF. Here the CDR3 DNA reads TGTGCCAGCACCGCGGGGGAATCCTACAATGAGCAGTTCTTC.